These 26 T cell receptor beta chains share one sample of origin, sequenced in a study of T cell responses to AZD1222 COVID-19 vaccine. Method: immunoSEQ multiplex PCR; TCRdb's copy keeps in-frame clones and lacks some. The table lists approximately 83,000 clones, under 95% of them singletons. The sequences come from peripheral blood, collected on day 0 of MenACWY control vaccination. Receptors were obtained from an adult in good health.

The chain has TRBV6-1 and TRBJ2-7; no firm D call. The germline CDR1 and CDR2 sequences are MNHNS and SASEGT. The V gene lost 1 base and the J gene lost 3 bases, with 13 bases spanning the gap. The CDR3 extends over 15 amino acids. CDR3 DNA sequence: TGTGCCAGCAGTGAAGAAATGGCGTACTACTACGAGCAGTACTTC. Translated: CASSEEMAYYYEQYF.

V is TRBV6-5 and J is TRBJ2-2; no clear D gene. The germline CDR1 and CDR2 sequences are MNHEY and SVGAGI. With 6 bases removed from V and 3 bases from J, the gap between germline ends came to 8 bases. The CDR3 covers 13 residues. CDR3 amino acids: CASRTPYTGELFF. CDR3 coding DNA: TGTGCCAGCAGGACACCCTACACCGGGGAGCTGTTTTTT.

J is TRBJ1-2 and V is TRBV5-1; a weak D match, TRBD1 (6 bases). This CDR3 is built from 13 residues. Germline V gene data show CDR1 as SGHRS and CDR2 as YFSETQ. Trimming cost V 5 bases and J 1 base, with 9 bases left between them. Here the CDR3 reads CASRPDSNYGYTF. CDR3 in DNA: TGCGCCAGCAGACCGGACAGTAACTATGGCTACACCTTC.

This clone occurred once. The CDR3 here is CASRRQGREAFF. CDR3 sequence (DNA): TGTGCCAGTCGTAGACAGGGTCGAGAAGCTTTCTTT. This chain uses TRBV19 with TRBJ1-1; 7 nucleotides match TRBD1. This CDR3 contains 12 residues. J gave up 8 bases and V 8 bases, and 8 bases lay outside the gene matches. The germline V gene encodes CDR1 LNHDA and CDR2 SQIVND (reference sequence).

The V and J genes are TRBV4-2 and TRBJ2-1, with D possibly matching TRBD2 (5 bases). V dropped 2 bases and J dropped 10 bases, with 12 bases sitting between them. CDR3 length: 13 amino acids. Germline V gives CDR1 LGHNA, CDR2 YNFKEQ. CDR3 sequence reads: CASSQSGSGEQFF. Written as DNA, the CDR3 is TGTGCCAGCAGCCAATCTGGTTCGGGGGAGCAGTTCTTC.

V gene TRBV29-1 combines with J gene TRBJ2-3; D is unresolved. Trimming left V 6 bases short and J 0 bases short, with 16 bases between. The CDR3 consists of 15 residues. Germline lookup yields CDR1 SQVTM and CDR2 ANQGSEA. DNA for the CDR3: TGCAGCGTCCCTCGGTCCAGCAGTAGCACAGATACGCAGTATTTT. Amino acid sequence: CSVPRSSSSTDTQYF.

The chain employs TRBV7-9 and TRBJ2-7; TRBD2 aligns across 7 bases. The junction had 5 bases not matched to a gene; V was cut back by 5 bases and J by 7 bases. This CDR3 comprises 12 residues. Germline values: CDR1 SEHNR, CDR2 FQNEAQ (reference sequence). CDR3 region: CASSHSGGEQYF. The CDR3, as DNA: TGTGCCAGCAGCCATTCGGGGGGAGAGCAGTACTTC.

This sequence joins TRBV19 and TRBJ1-5; TRBD1 might be the D (5 bases). V was shortened by 0 bases and J by 5 bases, with 14 bases between the two germline ends. This CDR3 spans 16 amino acids. Per germline, CDR1 LNHDA and CDR2 SQIVND (reference sequence). This CDR3 is CASSIDTRGGDQPQHF. The CDR3 DNA is TGTGCCAGTAGTATAGATACAAGGGGAGGAGATCAGCCCCAGCATTTT. Together with reference TRBV19 and TRBJ1-5, the CDR3 gives the full variable domain: DGGITQSPKYLFRKEGQNVTLSCEQNLNHDAMYWYRQDPGQGLRLIYYSQIVNDFQKGDIAEGYSVSREKKESFPLTVTSAQKNPTAFYLCASSIDTRGGDQPQHFGDGTRLSIL.

This chain connects TRBV9 to TRBJ2-3, with D unresolved. The germline gives CDR1 SGDLS, CDR2 YYNGEE. Trimming pared 0 bases from V and 0 bases from J, leaving 8 bases between. The CDR3 consists of 15 residues. The CDR3 sequence is CASSVGERSTDTQYF. CDR3 in DNA: TGTGCCAGCAGCGTAGGTGAACGTAGCACAGATACGCAGTATTTT.

The V and J genes are TRBV3-1 (or the pseudogene TRBV3-2) and TRBJ1-1; D remains unclear. The germline V gene has CDR1 LGHDT and CDR2 YNNKEL (reference sequence). The V and J ends lost 4 bases and 3 bases respectively, with 6 bases between them. There are 12 residues in the CDR3. In DNA form, the CDR3 reads TGTGCCAGCAGCCGCTGGGACACTGAAGCTTTCTTT. Protein product: CASSRWDTEAFF.

V usage is TRBV7-8 and J usage is TRBJ2-1; TRBD2 matches 12 bases. Germline trimming cut 1 base from V and 2 bases from J; bases unmatched to any gene: 6. The germline V gene has CDR1 SGHVS and CDR2 FQNEAQ. CDR3 size: 18 residues. The CDR3 coding sequence is TGTGCCAGCAGCTTAGGGACTAGCGGGATGGGCACCTACAATGAGCAGTTCTTC. Protein sequence: CASSLGTSGMGTYNEQFF.

The chain recombines TRBV7-9 with TRBJ1-5, with D maybe TRBD1 (5 bases). Per the germline V gene, CDR1 is SEHNR and CDR2 is FQNEAQ (reference sequence). The V end lost 7 bases, the J end lost 2 bases, and 9 bases lay between the germline ends. The CDR3 has 13 amino acids. Here the CDR3 DNA reads TGTGCCAGCACCAAAGGGGGCAATCAGCCCCAGCATTTT. The encoded protein is CASTKGGNQPQHF.

The rearrangement links TRBV11-2 to TRBJ2-7; TRBD2 matches at 7 bases. This CDR3 spans 13 amino acids. J lost 1 base, V lost 8 bases, and 5 bases had no gene match. Per the germline V gene, CDR1 is SGHAT and CDR2 is FQNNGV. Written as DNA, the CDR3 is TGTGCCAGCCGCAGCGGGGTGTCCTACGAGCAGTACTTC. This translates into CASRSGVSYEQYF.

In its sample, this clone was seen a few times. J is TRBJ2-1 and V is TRBV9, with 14 positions matching TRBD2. Trimming removed 0 bases from V and 8 bases from J; junction bases left unmatched: 4. Germline V gene lookup returns CDR1 SGDLS and CDR2 YYNGEE. CDR3 length: 16 amino acids. For the CDR3, the DNA is TGTGCCAGCAGCGTAGGGGAGGGACTAGCGGGAGATGAGCAGTTCTTC. It translates to CASSVGEGLAGDEQFF.

This chain joins TRBV4-1 and TRBJ2-1; TRBD1 or TRBD2 may be the D gene (5 bases each). The CDR3 runs 15 residues. V shed 1 base and J shed 8 bases, with 15 bases lying between them. Germline V CDR1 and CDR2: MGHRA, YSYEKL. The CDR3 DNA reads TGCGCCAGCAGCCAAGCCACCTCGGTGGGGGATGAGCAGTTCTTC. This translates into CASSQATSVGDEQFF.

This chain connects TRBV7-2 to TRBJ2-1, with no clear D. CDR3 size: 12 residues. Trimming took off 1 base at V and 6 bases at J, with 4 bases between the two ends. Per germline, CDR1 SGHTA and CDR2 FQGNSA. In nucleotides, the CDR3 is TGTGCCAGCAGCTTAGAGAGCAATGAGCAGTTCTTC. It specifies CASSLESNEQFF. Filled out from reference TRBV7-2 and TRBJ2-1, the complete variable domain reads GAGVSQSPSNKVTEKGKDVELRCDPISGHTALYWYRQSLGQGLEFLIYFQGNSAPDKSGLPSDRFSAERTGGSVSTLTIQRTQQEDSAVYLCASSLESNEQFFGPGTRLTVL.

The rearrangement uses TRBV7-3 and TRBJ2-7; 9 nucleotides match TRBD1. Trimming removed 5 bases from V and 3 bases from J; junction bases left unmatched: 5. This CDR3 is built from 14 residues. Germline V gives CDR1 SGHTA, CDR2 FQGTGA. The CDR3 nucleotides read TGTGCCAGCAGCCCGGGACAGGGTAACTACGAGCAGTACTTC. Protein product: CASSPGQGNYEQYF.

The chain links TRBV28 to TRBJ2-1; TRBD2 matches 8 bases. V lost 5 bases and J lost 0; bases outside the gene matches: 15. The germline V gene encodes CDR1 MDHEN and CDR2 SYDVKM. There are 19 residues in the CDR3. In DNA, the CDR3 is TGTGCCAGCAGTGGGGAAGGGGCCCGGGAGGGAAGCTCCTACAATGAGCAGTTCTTC. It specifies CASSGEGAREGSSYNEQFF.

Comments on this clone: One junction end disagrees with the germline gene, perhaps due to a read error. The CDR3 loop reads CASSEYRSTPKDF. CDR3 nucleotide sequence: TGTGCCAGCAGTGAATATCGGTCTACCCCCAAAGACTTC. The chain employs TRBV25-1 and TRBJ2-5, with no clear D. CDR1 is MGHDK, CDR2 SYGVNS, per germline. The CDR3 extends over 13 amino acids.

This sequence joins TRBV10-2 and TRBJ1-3, with D perhaps TRBD1 (5 bases). The CDR3 spans 17 residues. CDR1 is WSHSY and CDR2 is SAAADI in the germline V gene. Trimming removed 2 bases at V and 0 bases at J, with 14 bases between. In DNA, the CDR3 is TGCGCCAGCAGTGAGACAGGCCCGGGGGGCTCTGGAAACACCATATATTTT. Residues: CASSETGPGGSGNTIYF.

The rearrangement joins TRBV3-1 (or the pseudogene TRBV3-2) to TRBJ1-1; maybe TRBD1 (6 bases). V lost 0 bases, J lost 6 bases, and 11 bases lay in between. The germline V gene encodes CDR1 LGHDT and CDR2 YNNKEL (reference sequence). This CDR3 comprises 14 residues. This CDR3 reads CASSQEGQLSEAFF. The DNA of the CDR3 is TGTGCCAGCAGCCAAGAAGGACAGCTCTCTGAAGCTTTCTTT.

V usage is TRBV27 and J usage is TRBJ1-6, with TRBD1 matching over 9 bases. The CDR3 is made up of 13 amino acids. CDR1 is MNHEY and CDR2 is SMNVEV in the germline V gene (reference sequence). The J segment lost 8 bases and the V segment lost 6 bases, leaving 2 bases of the junction unmatched. CDR3 bases: TGTGCCAGCAGGGGACAGGGTTATTCACCCCTCCACTTT. This sequence encodes CASRGQGYSPLHF.

The V and J genes are TRBV10-2 and TRBJ2-3, with D maybe TRBD2 (5 bases). The CDR3 contains 11 residues. V lost 7 bases, J lost 7 bases, and 9 bases lay in between. Germline V CDR1 and CDR2: WSHSY, SAAADI. The chain's CDR3 is CASTDYHTQYF. In DNA, the CDR3 is TGCGCCAGCACAGACTACCATACGCAGTATTTT.

The chain carries TRBV30 and TRBJ1-3; D is undetermined. With 2 bases removed from V and 0 bases from J, the gap between germline ends came to 5 bases. The germline V gene encodes CDR1 GTSNPN and CDR2 SVGIG (reference sequence). The CDR3 covers 13 residues. The CDR3 sequence is CAWSRSSGNTIYF. In nucleotides, the CDR3 is TGTGCCTGGAGTAGGAGCTCTGGAAACACCATATATTTT. Full variable domain (remainder filled in from reference TRBV30 and TRBJ1-3): SQTIHQWPATLVQPVGSPLSLECTVEGTSNPNLYWYRQAAGRGLQLLFYSVGIGQISSEVPQNLSASRPQDRQFILSSKKLLLSDSGFYLCAWSRSSGNTIYFGEGSWLTVV.

The chain uses TRBV3-1 (or the pseudogene TRBV3-2) and TRBJ1-3; 8 bases are a match to TRBD1. The CDR3 contains 15 residues. V was pared by 3 bases and J by 4 bases, with 5 bases of the junction left unmatched. Germline V gene data show CDR1 as LGHDT and CDR2 as YNNKEL (reference sequence). The DNA for the CDR3 is TGTGCCAGCAGCCAGGCAGGGGGCTTCGGAAACACCATATATTTT. This encodes CASSQAGGFGNTIYF.

This rearrangement joins TRBV9 to TRBJ1-5; 9 bases match TRBD1. V dropped 4 bases and J dropped 3; count of bases not matched to a gene: 2. In germline, CDR1 is SGDLS, CDR2 YYNGEE. The CDR3 loop spans 14 amino acids. The CDR3: CASSSQGANQPQHF. The CDR3 nucleotides are TGTGCCAGCAGCTCACAGGGGGCCAATCAGCCCCAGCATTTT.